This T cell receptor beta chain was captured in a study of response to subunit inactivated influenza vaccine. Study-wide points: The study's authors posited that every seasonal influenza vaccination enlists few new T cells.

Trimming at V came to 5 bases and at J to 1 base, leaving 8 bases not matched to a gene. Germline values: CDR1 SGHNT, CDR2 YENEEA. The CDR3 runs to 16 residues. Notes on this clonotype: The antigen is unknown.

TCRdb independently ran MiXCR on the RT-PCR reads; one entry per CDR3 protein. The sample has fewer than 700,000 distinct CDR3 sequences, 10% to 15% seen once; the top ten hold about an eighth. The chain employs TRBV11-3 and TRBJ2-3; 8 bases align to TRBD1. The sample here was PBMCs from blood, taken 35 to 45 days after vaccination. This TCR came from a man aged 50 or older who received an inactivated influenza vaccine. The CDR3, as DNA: TGTGCCAGCAGCCCTCAGGGGGCCGGTGGCACAGATACGCAGTATTTT. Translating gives CASSPQGAGGTDTQYF.